The entry below describes one TCR beta chain. As yet, its antigen is unknown. This table comes from immunoSEQ multiplex PCR, and its TCRdb copy is limited to in-frame clones, with some not included. Altogether 78,000 or so clones are present, about nine tenths being singletons, with the ten largest covering roughly 7.3%. This CDR3 is built from 15 residues. CDR1 is MNHEY, CDR2 SVGAGI, per germline. Between the trimmed V and J ends, which lost 10 bases and 2 bases, there was a span of 20 bases. The sample is drawn from a study of graft-versus-host responses after intestinal transplantation. Study in general: All recipients were transplanted with multivisceral, liver-intestinal, or isolated intestinal grafts. Among the recipients, all got anti-thymocyte globulin induction and then tacrolimus and steroids for roughly three years.

Study-wide results and limits: Recipient-marrow GvH clones were detected, some having first appeared in ileum or blood. Allografts carried high graft-versus-host to host-versus-graft clonal ratios in patients having graft-donor T cell macrochimerism.

This receptor was identified in a human donor who was the organ donor for an intestinal transplant. V gene TRBV6-5 combines with J gene TRBJ1-1, with D unclear. Source: unstimulated CD8+ T cells sorted from spleen or lymph node cells, taken before transplant. The chain's CDR3 is CATRLGYITNTEAFF. As DNA, the CDR3 is TGTGCCACCAGACTAGGTTATATTACTAACACTGAAGCTTTCTTT.